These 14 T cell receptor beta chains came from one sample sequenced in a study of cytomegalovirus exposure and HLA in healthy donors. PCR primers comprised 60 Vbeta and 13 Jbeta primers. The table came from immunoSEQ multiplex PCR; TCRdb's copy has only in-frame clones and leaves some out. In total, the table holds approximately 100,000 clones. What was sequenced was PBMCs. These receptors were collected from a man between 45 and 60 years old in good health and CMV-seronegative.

The CDR3 coding sequence is TGTGCCAGCTCACCAACAATAGGACTAGCGGACCAAGAGACCCAGTACTTC. Translating gives CASSPTIGLADQETQYF. The rearrangement joins TRBV18 to TRBJ2-5, with 10 bases lining up with TRBD2. J was trimmed by 0 bases and V by 2 bases; bases with no gene match: 6. The CDR3 runs to 17 residues. Germline V gene lookup returns CDR1 KGHSH and CDR2 LQKENI.

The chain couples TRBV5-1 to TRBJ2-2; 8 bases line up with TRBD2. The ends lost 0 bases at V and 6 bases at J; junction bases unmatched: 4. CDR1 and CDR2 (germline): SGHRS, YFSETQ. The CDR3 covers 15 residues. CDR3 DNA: TGCGCCAGCAGCTTGGCTTTAGCGGGACCCGGGGAGCTGTTTTTT. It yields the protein CASSLALAGPGELFF.

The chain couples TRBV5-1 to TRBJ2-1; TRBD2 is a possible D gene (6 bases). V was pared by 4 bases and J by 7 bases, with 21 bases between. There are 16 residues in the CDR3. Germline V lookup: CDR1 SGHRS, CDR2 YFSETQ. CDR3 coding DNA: TGCGCCAGCAGCCCAACTCCAGGCGGGGCCACGAATGAGCAGTTCTTC. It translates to CASSPTPGGATNEQFF. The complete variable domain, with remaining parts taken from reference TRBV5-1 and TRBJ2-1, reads KAGVTQTPRYLIKTRGQQVTLSCSPISGHRSVSWYQQTPGQGLQFLFEYFSETQRNKGNFPGRFSGRQFSNSRSEMNVSTLELGDSALYLCASSPTPGGATNEQFFGPGTRLTVL.

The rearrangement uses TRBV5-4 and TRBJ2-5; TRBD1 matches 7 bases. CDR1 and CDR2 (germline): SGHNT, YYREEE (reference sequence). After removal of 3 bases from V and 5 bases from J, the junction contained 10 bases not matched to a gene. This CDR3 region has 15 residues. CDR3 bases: TGTGCCAGCAGCTGGACCGGGACAGTTGAGGAGACCCAGTACTTC. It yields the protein CASSWTGTVEETQYF. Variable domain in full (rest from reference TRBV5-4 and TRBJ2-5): ETGVTQSPTHLIKTRGQQVTLRCSSQSGHNTVSWYQQALGQGPQFIFQYYREEENGRGNFPPRFSGLQFPNYSSELNVNALELDDSALYLCASSWTGTVEETQYFGPGTRLLVL.

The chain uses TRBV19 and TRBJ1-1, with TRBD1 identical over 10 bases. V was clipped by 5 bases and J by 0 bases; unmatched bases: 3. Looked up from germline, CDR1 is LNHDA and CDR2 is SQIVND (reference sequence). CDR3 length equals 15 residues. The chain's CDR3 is CASSVGTGVNTEAFF. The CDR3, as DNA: TGTGCCAGTAGTGTCGGGACAGGGGTGAACACTGAAGCTTTCTTT.

The CDR3, as DNA: TGCGCCAGCAGTCTACAGGGGACTGATCAGCCCCAGCATTTT. Residues: CASSLQGTDQPQHF. The chain combines TRBV5-1 with TRBJ1-5, with 7 bases that match TRBD1. The CDR3 is 14 residues long. V gave up 5 bases and J gave up 5 bases; unmatched junction bases: 7. CDR1 is SGHRS, CDR2 YFSETQ, per germline.

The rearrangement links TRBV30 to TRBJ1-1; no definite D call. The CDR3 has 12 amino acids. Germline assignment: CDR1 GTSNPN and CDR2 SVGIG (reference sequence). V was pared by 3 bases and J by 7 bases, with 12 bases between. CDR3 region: CAWRPGEGEAFF. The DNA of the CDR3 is TGTGCCTGGAGACCTGGGGAGGGTGAAGCTTTCTTT. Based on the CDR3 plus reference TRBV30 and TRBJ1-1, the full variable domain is SQTIHQWPATLVQPVGSPLSLECTVEGTSNPNLYWYRQAAGRGLQLLFYSVGIGQISSEVPQNLSASRPQDRQFILSSKKLLLSDSGFYLCAWRPGEGEAFFGQGTRLTVV.

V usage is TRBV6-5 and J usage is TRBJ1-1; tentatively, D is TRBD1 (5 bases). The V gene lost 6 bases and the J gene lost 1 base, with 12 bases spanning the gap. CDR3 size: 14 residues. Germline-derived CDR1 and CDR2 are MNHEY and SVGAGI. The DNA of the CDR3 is TGTGCCAGCAGACTTCACCAGGGGAACACTGAAGCTTTCTTT. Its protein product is CASRLHQGNTEAFF.

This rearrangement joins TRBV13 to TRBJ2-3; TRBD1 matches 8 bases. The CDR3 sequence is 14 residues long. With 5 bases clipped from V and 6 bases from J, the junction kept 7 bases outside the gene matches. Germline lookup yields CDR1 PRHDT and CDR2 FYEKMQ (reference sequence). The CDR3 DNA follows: TGTGCCAGCAGCCCACGACAGGGGCGGGATACGCAGTATTTT. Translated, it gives CASSPRQGRDTQYF. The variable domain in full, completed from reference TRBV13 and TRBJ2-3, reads AAGVIQSPRHLIKEKRETATLKCYPIPRHDTVYWYQQGPGQDPQFLISFYEKMQSDKGSIPDRFSAQQFSDYHSELNMSSLELGDSALYFCASSPRQGRDTQYFGPGTRLTVL.

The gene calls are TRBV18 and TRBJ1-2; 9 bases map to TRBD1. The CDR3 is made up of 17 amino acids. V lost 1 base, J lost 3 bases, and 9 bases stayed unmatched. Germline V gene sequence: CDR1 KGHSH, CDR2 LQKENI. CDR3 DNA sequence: TGTGCCAGCTCACCACGGCCGGGACAGGGAAGCGACTATGGCTACACCTTC. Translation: CASSPRPGQGSDYGYTF.

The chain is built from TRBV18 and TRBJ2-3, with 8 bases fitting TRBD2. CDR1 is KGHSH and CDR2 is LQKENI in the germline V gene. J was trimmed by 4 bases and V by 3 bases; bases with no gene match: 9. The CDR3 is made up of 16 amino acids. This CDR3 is CASSPTSGSLADTQYF. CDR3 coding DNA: TGTGCCAGCTCACCTACCAGCGGGAGTCTGGCAGATACGCAGTATTTT.

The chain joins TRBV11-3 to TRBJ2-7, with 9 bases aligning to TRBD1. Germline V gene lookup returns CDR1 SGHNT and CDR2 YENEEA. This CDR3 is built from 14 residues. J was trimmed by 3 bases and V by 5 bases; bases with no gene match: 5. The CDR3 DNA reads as TGTGCCAGCAGCCCAGAGGGACAGGGCTACGAGCAGTACTTC. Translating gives CASSPEGQGYEQYF.

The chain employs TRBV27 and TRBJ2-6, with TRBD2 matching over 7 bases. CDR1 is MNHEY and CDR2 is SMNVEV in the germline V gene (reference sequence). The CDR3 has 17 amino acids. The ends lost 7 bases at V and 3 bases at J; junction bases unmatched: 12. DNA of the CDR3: TGTGCCAGCACCCTTAGGGAGGGTCTTGGTGGGGCCAACGTCCTGACTTTC. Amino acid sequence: CASTLREGLGGANVLTF.

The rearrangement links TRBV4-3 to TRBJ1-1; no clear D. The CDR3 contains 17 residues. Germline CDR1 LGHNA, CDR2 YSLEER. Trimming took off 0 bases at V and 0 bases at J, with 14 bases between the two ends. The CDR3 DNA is TGCGCCAGCAGCCAAGAGGCCACAGCGGATTTGAACACTGAAGCTTTCTTT. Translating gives CASSQEATADLNTEAFF.